These T cell receptor beta chains were read from a single sample in a study of T cell changes during pregnancy in multiple sclerosis. Libraries were prepared by immunoSEQ multiplex PCR; TCRdb keeps only in-frame clonotypes and omits some of them. Among approximately 32,000 clones, approximately 89% were seen once, and the ten largest hold approximately 4.7%. Sequencing was performed on CD8+ T cells from peripheral blood mononuclear cells, taken in the first trimester of pregnancy. Receptor source: a female donor with multiple sclerosis, enrolled in a pregnancy study. CDR3s include the opening cysteine and the closing phenylalanine or tryptophan.

v_call	j_call	cdr3_aa
TRBV28	TRBJ1-1	CASTSGGPEAFF
TRBV19	TRBJ1-1	CASSIQENTEAFF
TRBV28	TRBJ2-6	CASSTQPGANVLTF
TRBV4-2	TRBJ2-3	CASSQVERYTDTQYF
TRBV5-1	TRBJ2-1	CASSLADPGTGGNEQFF
TRBV9	TRBJ1-1	CASSEHPTGQGEAEAFF
TRBV5-8	TRBJ1-5	CASSFEGGYGNQPQHF
TRBV2	TRBJ2-1	CASRRFTYNEQFF
TRBV7-9	TRBJ2-7	CASSFLYEQYF
TRBV7-9	TRBJ1-1	CASNRGDRQKSNTEAFF
TRBV4-3	TRBJ2-7	CASSQDLQGERLDEQYF
TRBV6-5	TRBJ2-7	CASSTRIGVYEQYF
TRBV7-3	TRBJ2-1	CASSLGLAGFYNEQFF
TRBV14	TRBJ2-3	CASSPRARVTDTQYF
TRBV6-4	TRBJ2-3	CASSARVEGTDTQYF
TRBV5-1	TRBJ2-1	CASCLGQGPNEQFF
TRBV5-1	TRBJ1-5	CASSIGTDNQPQHF
TRBV28	TRBJ2-7	CASKGYPETGNYEQYF
TRBV2	TRBJ2-4	CASSNRGLAKNIQYF
TRBV5-1	TRBJ2-7	CASSLGTSGDSYEQYF
TRBV6-1	TRBJ2-1	CASSGFWRGTSYNEQFF
TRBV13	TRBJ1-1	CASTSLGAEAFF